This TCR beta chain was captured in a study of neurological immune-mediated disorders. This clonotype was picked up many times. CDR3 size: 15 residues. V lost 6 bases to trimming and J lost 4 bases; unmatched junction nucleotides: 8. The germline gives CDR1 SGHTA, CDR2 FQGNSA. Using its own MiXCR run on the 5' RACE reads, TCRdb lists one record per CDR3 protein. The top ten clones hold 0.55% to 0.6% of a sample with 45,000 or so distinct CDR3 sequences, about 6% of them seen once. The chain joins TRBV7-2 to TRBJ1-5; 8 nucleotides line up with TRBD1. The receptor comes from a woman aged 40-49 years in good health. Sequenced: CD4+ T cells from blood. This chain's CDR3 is CASSTTGGGNQPQHF. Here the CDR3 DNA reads TGTGCCAGCAGTACTACAGGGGGAGGTAATCAGCCCCAGCATTTT.